This entry features one T cell receptor (beta chain) sequence. What it binds is unknown. V gave up 0 bases and J gave up 10 bases, with 11 bases separating them. The CDR3 consists of 14 residues. CDR1 and CDR2 from the germline V gene are SGHRS and YFSETQ. Method: immunoSEQ multiplex PCR; TCRdb's copy keeps in-frame clones and lacks some. The sample shows 150,000 or so clones, nearly 90% of them seen only once. This sample was included in a study of T cell responses to AZD1222 COVID-19 vaccine. Study outcomes and limitations: Vaccine-associated CD4 TCRs spanned spike, dominant at 160-218 and 743-854.

The rearrangement uses TRBV5-1 and TRBJ1-6, with TRBD1 as a possible D gene (5 bases). The material was peripheral blood, obtained on day 0 of AZD1222 vaccination. The receptor's source is an adult in good health. This chain's CDR3 is CASSLGGMESPLHF. CDR3 nucleotides: TGCGCCAGCAGCTTGGGGGGGATGGAATCACCCCTCCACTTT.